This T cell receptor (beta chain) was retrieved from a study of T cells in Graves' hyperthyroidism and ophthalmopathy. Broader study findings: Blood also showed most of the thyroid clonotypes that were expanded above 0.001.

The CDR3 regions of TCR beta were amplified from RNA transcripts. The study used the HTBI primer set for a first-round RT-PCR of the TCR CDR3. TCRdb re-derived calls from the multiplex PCR reads in MiXCR, one entry per CDR3 protein. The sample has 350,000 to 400,000 distinct CDR3 sequences, about 18% seen once. Exclusion of a patient resulted from uncontrolled infection, other autoimmune disease, pregnancy or lactation. This clonotype has ten or more counts. As yet, its antigen is unknown. The V end was cut by 1 base, the J end by 5 bases, with 11 bases between. There are 14 residues in the CDR3. CDR1 and CDR2 (germline): SEHNR, FQNEAQ (reference sequence).

The origin of this receptor is a woman aged 18-29 years with Graves' hyperthyroidism. The chain employs TRBV7-9 and TRBJ2-5, with D perhaps matching TRBD1 (5 bases). The material sequenced was blood. DNA for the CDR3: TGTGCCAGCAGCTTAGAAGGGGCAGGGGAGACCCAGTACTTC. As protein: CASSLEGAGETQYF.